This record concerns one T cell receptor beta chain sequence. The sample is drawn from a study of T-cell memory formation after mild COVID-19. Study-level information: The two donors had largely donor-specific TCR clusters.

Trimming pared 3 bases from V and 3 bases from J, leaving 12 bases between. The CDR3 runs to 15 residues. MiXCR was run by TCRdb on the 5' RACE reads, yielding one entry per CDR3 protein. Among 530,000 or so distinct CDR3 sequences listed, 15% to 20% were seen once. V is TRBV12-3 or TRBV12-4 and J is TRBJ2-1, with D uncertain. Material for sequencing was PBMCs or a T cell subset sorted from them (not recorded which). This sequence originates from an adult woman who had mild COVID-19 (a few samples of this study predate the infection). Cell type and time point are not known. The DNA of the CDR3 is TGTGCCAGCAGTTTTGGCCTCGTAGGCTACAATGAGCAGTTCTTC. Its translation is CASSFGLVGYNEQFF.